Listed here are 8 T cell receptor beta chains from one sample, sequenced in a study of blood T cell repertoires in COVID-19. Assay: immunoSEQ multiplex PCR; the TCRdb copy retains only in-frame clones and omits some. The sample shows roughly 44,000 clones, roughly 90% of them seen only once. The sequencing input was peripheral blood. These receptors were taken from an older man with acute or convalescent COVID-19.

The chain combines TRBV9 with TRBJ1-3, with D maybe TRBD1 (6 bases). V shed 0 bases and J shed 1 base, with 11 bases lying between them. The CDR3 runs to 16 residues. CDR1 SGDLS and CDR2 YYNGEE come from the germline V gene. Written as DNA, the CDR3 is TGTGCCAGCAGCGTAGGTGGGGGCGCATCTGGAAACACCATATATTTT. It is translated as CASSVGGGASGNTIYF.

The chain recombines TRBV28 with TRBJ1-2, with 7 nucleotides matching TRBD1. The CDR3 is 13 amino acids. Germline lookup yields CDR1 MDHEN and CDR2 SYDVKM. The J segment lost 3 bases and the V segment lost 7 bases, leaving 5 bases of the junction unmatched. The CDR3 protein is CASTSGGHYGYTF. DNA for the CDR3: TGTGCCAGCACCTCAGGGGGTCACTATGGCTACACCTTC.

The chain links TRBV5-1 to TRBJ1-3; D gene uncertain. CDR3 length: 14 residues. Trimming stripped 4 bases from V and 1 base from J, with 9 bases between. CDR1 is SGHRS and CDR2 is YFSETQ in the germline V gene. The CDR3 spells CASSPRTSGNTIYF. The CDR3 nucleotides are TGCGCCAGCAGCCCAAGGACTTCTGGAAACACCATATATTTT.

The chain has TRBV27 and TRBJ1-5, with D unresolved. There are 15 residues in the CDR3. Germline CDR1 MNHEY, CDR2 SMNVEV (reference sequence). V was clipped by 0 bases and J by 2 bases, with 8 bases between them. Written as DNA, the CDR3 is TGTGCCAGCAGTTTATCGCTCGGGGGCAATCAGCCCCAGCATTTT. Protein: CASSLSLGGNQPQHF.

The V call is TRBV21-1, the J call TRBJ2-5; the D segment call TRBD2 is taken from the table without a DNA check. TRBV21-1 is labeled a pseudogene. CDR3 length: 14 amino acids. CDR3 in amino acids: CASSKRGRGETQYF. The DNA of the CDR3 is TGTGCCAGCAGCAAAAGGGGGAGGGGGGAGACCCAGTACTTC.

This chain connects TRBV27 to TRBJ1-2; 8 positions agree with TRBD1. The germline CDR1 and CDR2 sequences are MNHEY and SMNVEV (reference sequence). This CDR3 is built from 13 residues. Unmatched junction bases numbered 11, after V lost 8 bases and J lost 9 bases. The CDR3 here is CASGTTGAGRYTF. CDR3 DNA: TGTGCCAGCGGGACGACAGGGGCTGGGCGCTACACCTTC.

The chain has TRBV6-2 or TRBV6-3 and TRBJ2-1; a possible D gene is TRBD2 (5 bases). Trimming removed 5 bases from V and 4 bases from J, with 12 bases in between. This CDR3 contains 14 residues. Germline V gives CDR1 MNHEY, CDR2 SVGEGT. CDR3 loop: CASSPGDLYNEQFF. Here the CDR3 DNA reads TGTGCCAGCAGTCCCGGGGATCTTTACAATGAGCAGTTCTTC.

The chain recombines TRBV9 with TRBJ1-1; 8 bases line up with TRBD1. This CDR3 is built from 16 residues. The V and J ends lost 2 bases and 5 bases, in that order; junction bases with no gene match: 11. The germline V gene has CDR1 SGDLS and CDR2 YYNGEE. CDR3 DNA: TGTGCCAGCAGCGTGGACACCGGGACAGGCGGTACTGAAGCTTTCTTT. It translates to CASSVDTGTGGTEAFF.